Each of the 15 T cell receptor beta chains below was sequenced from the same sample in a study of cytomegalovirus exposure and HLA in healthy donors (dated by TCRdb to the late 2010s). Library construction relied on the immunoSEQ multiplex PCR assay. For the multiplex PCR, a mixture combining 60 forward primers for TCR Vbeta segments and 13 reverse primers for TCR Jbeta segments was used. In its TCRdb copy, this immuneACCESS table keeps in-frame sequences only and misses some clones. Where compared with another copy, unresolved V genes explain less than half of these, and the others have no known cause. This sample is represented by about 150,000 clones; about 73% of them were singletons. Of the sample, about 13% falls within the top ten clones. Sequencing was performed on PBMCs. All receptors come from a woman in her forties or fifties in good health and CMV-seropositive.

Notes on this clone: At the DNA level, this CDR3 is encoded by other sequences in the same sample as well. V usage is TRBV5-1 and J usage is TRBJ2-3; a weak D match, TRBD2 (7 bases). The germline gives CDR1 SGHRS, CDR2 YFSETQ. The CDR3 consists of 16 residues. V gave up 1 base and J gave up 6 bases, with 18 bases separating them. CDR3 amino acids: CASSLSSGGQTDTQYF. DNA for the CDR3: TGCGCCAGCAGCTTGTCGTCGGGGGGACAAACGGATACGCAGTATTTT. The full variable domain, in which reference TRBV5-1 and TRBJ2-3 provide the parts outside the CDR3, is KAGVTQTPRYLIKTRGQQVTLSCSPISGHRSVSWYQQTPGQGLQFLFEYFSETQRNKGNFPGRFSGRQFSNSRSEMNVSTLELGDSALYLCASSLSSGGQTDTQYFGPGTRLTVL.

This chain links TRBV5-6 with TRBJ1-2; 8 bases map to TRBD1. Trimming cost V 3 bases and J 4 bases; bases outside gene matches: 8. This CDR3 is built from 15 residues. Germline assignment: CDR1 SGHDT and CDR2 YYEEEE. The CDR3 sequence: CASSSLPGQAYGYTF. The CDR3 bases are TGTGCCAGCAGCTCACTCCCGGGACAGGCCTATGGCTACACCTTC.

The rearrangement uses TRBV7-9 and TRBJ1-2; 10 nucleotides match TRBD1. Trimming took 0 bases from V and 4 from J; bases not matched to a gene: 5. Germline V CDR1 and CDR2: SEHNR, FQNEAQ (reference sequence). The CDR3 spans 16 residues. In nucleotides, the CDR3 is TGTGCCAGCAGCTTAGCGAGGACAGGGGGTGGCTATGGCTACACCTTC. Protein: CASSLARTGGGYGYTF.

This clone was seen only once. The genes are TRBV30 and TRBJ2-7; possibly TRBD1 for D (6 bases). There are 12 residues in the CDR3. CDR1 is GTSNPN and CDR2 is SVGIG in the germline V gene (reference sequence). The CDR3 reads CASRTVTYEQYF. For the CDR3, the DNA is TGTGCTTCCCGGACAGTAACCTACGAGCAGTACTTC.

This clone has a single count. The DNA for the CDR3 is TGTGCCAGCACCCTCGGAGCAGCTAATGAAAAACTGTTTTTT. Encoded protein: CASTLGAANEKLFF. The J gene is TRBJ1-4, the V gene TRBV2, with D unclear. Germline assignment: CDR1 SNHLY and CDR2 FYNNEI. V shed 7 bases and J shed 3 bases, with 12 bases lying between them. The CDR3 loop spans 14 amino acids.

This clone was found a few times. This chain uses TRBV19 with TRBJ1-2, with D possibly TRBD1 on 5 matching bases. V lost 5 bases to trimming and J lost 3 bases, with 13 bases between them. The CDR3 totals 14 residues. Germline V CDR1 and CDR2: LNHDA, SQIVND (reference sequence). The CDR3 protein is CASSLGEADYGYTF. In nucleotides, the CDR3 is TGTGCCAGTAGTCTAGGGGAAGCGGACTATGGCTACACCTTC.

As concerns this clone: One end of the junction does not line up with germline, which may come from a read error. The chain combines TRBV5-1 with TRBJ2-3; 7 nucleotides line up with TRBD1. Germline V CDR1 and CDR2: SGHRS, YFSETQ. The CDR3 spans 16 residues. The chain's CDR3 is CASSFDRAASTNTQYF. The CDR3 DNA reads as TGCGCCAGCAGCTTCGACAGGGCGGCTAGCACAAATACGCAGTATTTT.

CDR3 region: CASSVTGTGTNTEAFF. DNA of the CDR3: TGTGCCAGCAGCGTCACCGGGACAGGGACGAACACTGAAGCTTTCTTT. The chain carries TRBV9 and TRBJ1-1, with 9 bases lining up with TRBD1. The CDR3 length is 16 residues. CDR1 and CDR2 from the germline V gene are SGDLS and YYNGEE. The V segment lost 2 bases and the J segment 1 base; nucleotides outside the gene matches: 6.

In nucleotides, the CDR3 is TGTGCCTGGGGGGACAGGAACGTTCGAGAAAAACTGTTTTTT. Protein sequence: CAWGDRNVREKLFF. This rearrangement joins TRBV30 to TRBJ1-4, with 8 bases lining up with TRBD1. The germline V gene has CDR1 GTSNPN and CDR2 SVGIG (reference sequence). The CDR3 consists of 14 residues. V lost 5 bases to trimming and J lost 8 bases; unmatched junction nucleotides: 10.

This chain joins TRBV4-1 and TRBJ1-3; 8 positions match TRBD1. V trimming: 4 bases; J trimming: 2 bases; junction bases outside the gene matches: 4. CDR1 MGHRA and CDR2 YSYEKL come from the germline V gene. The CDR3 consists of 15 residues. CDR3 in amino acids: CASSLRTGPGNTIYF. CDR3 coding DNA: TGCGCCAGCAGCCTCCGGACAGGGCCTGGAAACACCATATATTTT.

This clone was detected once. The J gene is TRBJ1-2, the V gene TRBV7-3, with 7 bases identical to TRBD1. The germline gives CDR1 SGHTA, CDR2 FQGTGA. The CDR3 has 14 residues. V gave up 0 bases and J gave up 4 bases; unmatched junction bases: 2. DNA for the CDR3: TGTGCCAGCAGCTTAACCGGGACAGCCTATGGCTACACCTTC. This sequence encodes CASSLTGTAYGYTF. The full variable domain, in which reference TRBV7-3 and TRBJ1-2 provide the parts outside the CDR3, is GAGVSQTPSNKVTEKGKYVELRCDPISGHTALYWYRQSLGQGPEFLIYFQGTGAADDSGLPNDRFFAVRPEGSVSTLKIQRTERGDSAVYLCASSLTGTAYGYTFGSGTRLTVV.

The J gene is TRBJ2-7, the V gene TRBV29-1; TRBD2 matches 9 bases. The V and J ends lost 2 bases and 5 bases, in that order; junction bases with no gene match: 19. This CDR3 is built from 18 residues. Germline CDR1 is SQVTM and CDR2 is ANQGSEA. The CDR3 loop reads CSVERRLAGCLTHNEQYF. The CDR3 DNA is TGCAGCGTTGAACGGCGGCTAGCGGGGTGTCTCACCCACAACGAGCAGTACTTC.

This clone was detected only once. V is TRBV13 and J is TRBJ2-2, with TRBD2 matching over 12 bases. The CDR3 extends over 17 amino acids. The V and J ends lost 5 bases and 4 bases, in that order; junction bases with no gene match: 8. In germline, CDR1 is PRHDT, CDR2 FYEKMQ (reference sequence). CDR3 region: CASSRSSGGASTGELFF. The CDR3 region has the DNA TGTGCCAGCAGCCGGTCTAGCGGGGGGGCCTCCACCGGGGAGCTGTTTTTT.

The gene calls are TRBV10-1 and TRBJ1-2; tentative D call: TRBD1 (5 bases). This CDR3 region has 14 residues. Trimming took 6 bases from V and 1 from J, leaving 12 bases between them. CDR1 is WNHNN and CDR2 is SYGVQD in the germline V gene (reference sequence). The CDR3 loop reads CASSPGGLNYGYTF. The CDR3 DNA sequence: TGCGCCAGCAGCCCGGGGGGACTTAACTATGGCTACACCTTC.

The chain employs TRBV30 and TRBJ2-1; 7 bases are shared with TRBD2. The CDR3 length is 12 residues. V trimming: 8 bases; J trimming: 4 bases; junction bases outside the gene matches: 5. CDR1 is GTSNPN, CDR2 SVGIG, per germline (reference sequence). CDR3 loop: CAGRGYYNEQFF. CDR3 in DNA: TGTGCCGGGCGGGGGTATTACAATGAGCAGTTCTTC.